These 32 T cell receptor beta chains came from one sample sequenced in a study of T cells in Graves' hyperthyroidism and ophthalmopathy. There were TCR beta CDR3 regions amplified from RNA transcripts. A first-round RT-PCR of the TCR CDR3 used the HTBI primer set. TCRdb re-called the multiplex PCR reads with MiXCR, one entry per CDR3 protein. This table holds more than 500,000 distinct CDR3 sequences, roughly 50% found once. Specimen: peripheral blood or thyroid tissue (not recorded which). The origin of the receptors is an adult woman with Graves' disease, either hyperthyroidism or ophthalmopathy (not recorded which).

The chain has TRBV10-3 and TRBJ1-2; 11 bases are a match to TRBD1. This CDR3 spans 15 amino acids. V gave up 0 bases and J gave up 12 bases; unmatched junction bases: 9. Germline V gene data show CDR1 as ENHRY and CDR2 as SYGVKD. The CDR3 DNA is TGTGCCATCAGTGAGTCTGGACAGGGGGCCGGAGGAAACACCTTC. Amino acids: CAISESGQGAGGNTF.

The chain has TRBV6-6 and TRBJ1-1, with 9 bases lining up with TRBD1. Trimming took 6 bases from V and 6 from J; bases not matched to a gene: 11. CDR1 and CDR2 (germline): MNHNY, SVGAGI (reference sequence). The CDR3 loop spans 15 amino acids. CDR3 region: CASSIPGQGMPEAFF. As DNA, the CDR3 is TGTGCCAGCAGCATCCCGGGACAGGGTATGCCTGAAGCTTTCTTT.

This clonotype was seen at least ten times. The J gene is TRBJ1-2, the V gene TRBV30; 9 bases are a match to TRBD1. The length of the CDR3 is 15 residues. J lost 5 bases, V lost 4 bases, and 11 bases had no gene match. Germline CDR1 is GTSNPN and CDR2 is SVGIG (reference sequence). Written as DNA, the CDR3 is TGTGCCTGGACCCAAATGGGACAGGGAAGGTATGGCTACACCTTC. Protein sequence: CAWTQMGQGRYGYTF.

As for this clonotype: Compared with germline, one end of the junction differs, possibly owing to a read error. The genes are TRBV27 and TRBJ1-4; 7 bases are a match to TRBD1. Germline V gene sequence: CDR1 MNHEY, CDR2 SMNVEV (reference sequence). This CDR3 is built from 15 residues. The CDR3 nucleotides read TGTGCCAGCAGTTCCTGGACAGGCCTTAATGAAAAACCGTTTTTT. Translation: CASSSWTGLNEKPFF.

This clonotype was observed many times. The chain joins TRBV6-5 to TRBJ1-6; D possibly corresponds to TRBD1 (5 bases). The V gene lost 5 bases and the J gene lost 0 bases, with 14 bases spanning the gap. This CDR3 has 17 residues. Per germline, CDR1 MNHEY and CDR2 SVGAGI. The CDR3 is CASSPTTGGSYNSPLHF. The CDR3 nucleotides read TGTGCCAGCAGTCCTACTACGGGGGGCTCCTATAATTCACCCCTCCACTTT.

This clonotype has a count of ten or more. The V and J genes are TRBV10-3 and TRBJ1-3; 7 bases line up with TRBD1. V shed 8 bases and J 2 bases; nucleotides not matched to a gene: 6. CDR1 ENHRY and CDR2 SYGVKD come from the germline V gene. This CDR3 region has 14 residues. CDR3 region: CAIGQGEPGNTIYF. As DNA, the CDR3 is TGTGCCATCGGGCAGGGGGAGCCTGGAAACACCATATATTTT.

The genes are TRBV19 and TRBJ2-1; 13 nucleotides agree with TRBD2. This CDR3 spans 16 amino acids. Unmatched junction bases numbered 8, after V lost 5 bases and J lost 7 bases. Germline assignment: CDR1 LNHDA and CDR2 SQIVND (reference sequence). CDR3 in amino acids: CASSLRTSGSNNEQFF. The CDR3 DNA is TGTGCCAGTAGTTTGCGGACTAGCGGGAGTAATAATGAGCAGTTCTTC.

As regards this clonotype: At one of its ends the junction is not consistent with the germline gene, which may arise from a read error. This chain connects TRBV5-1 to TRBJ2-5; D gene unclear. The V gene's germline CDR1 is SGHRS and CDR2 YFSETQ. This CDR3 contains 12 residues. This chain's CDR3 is CVSSLFQGTQYF. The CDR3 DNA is TGCGTCAGCAGCTTGTTCCAAGGGACCCAGTACTTC.

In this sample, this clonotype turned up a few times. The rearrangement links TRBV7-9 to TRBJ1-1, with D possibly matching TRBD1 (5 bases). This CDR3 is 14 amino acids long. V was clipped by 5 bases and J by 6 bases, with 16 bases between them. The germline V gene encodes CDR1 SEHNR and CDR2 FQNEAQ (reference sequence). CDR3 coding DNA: TGTGCCAGCAGCGCGGGGCTTGCGGGCGCTGAAGCTTTCTTT. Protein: CASSAGLAGAEAFF.

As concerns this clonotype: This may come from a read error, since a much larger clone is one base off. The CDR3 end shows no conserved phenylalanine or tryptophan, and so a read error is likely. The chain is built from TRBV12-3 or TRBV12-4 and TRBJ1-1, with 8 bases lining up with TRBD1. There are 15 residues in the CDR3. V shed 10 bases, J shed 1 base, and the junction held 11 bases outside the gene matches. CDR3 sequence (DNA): TGTGCCAACAGCGTGGGGGGACAGGCGAACACTGAAGCTTTCCTT. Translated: CANSVGGQANTEAFL.

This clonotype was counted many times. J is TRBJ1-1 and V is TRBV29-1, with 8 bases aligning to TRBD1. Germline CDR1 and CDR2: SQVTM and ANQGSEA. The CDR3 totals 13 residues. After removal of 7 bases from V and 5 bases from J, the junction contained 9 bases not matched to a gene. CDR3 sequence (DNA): TGCAGCGGACGAGAGACAGGGGTAACTGAAGCTTTCTTT. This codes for CSGRETGVTEAFF. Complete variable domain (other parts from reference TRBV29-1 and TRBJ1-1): SAVISQKPSRDICQRGTSLTIQCQVDSQVTMMFWYRQQPGQSLTLIATANQGSEATYESGFVIDKFPISRPNLTFSTLTVSNMSPEDSSIYLCSGRETGVTEAFFGQGTRLTVV.

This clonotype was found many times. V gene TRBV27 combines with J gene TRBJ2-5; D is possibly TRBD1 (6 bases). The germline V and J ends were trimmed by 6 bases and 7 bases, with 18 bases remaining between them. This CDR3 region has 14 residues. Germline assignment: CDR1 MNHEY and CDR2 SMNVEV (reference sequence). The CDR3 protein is CASRLAAGAGTQYF. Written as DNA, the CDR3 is TGTGCCAGCAGACTTGCCGCAGGGGCGGGGACCCAGTACTTC.

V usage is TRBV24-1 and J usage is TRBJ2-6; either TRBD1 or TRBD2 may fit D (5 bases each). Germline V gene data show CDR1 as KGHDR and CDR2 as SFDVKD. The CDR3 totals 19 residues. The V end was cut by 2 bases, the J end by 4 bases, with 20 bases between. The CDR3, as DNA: TGTGCCACCAGTGATTCGCTTGAGGGGCCCCAGTCAGGGGCCAACGTCCTGACTTTC. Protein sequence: CATSDSLEGPQSGANVLTF.

CDR3 sequence: CASSRSNQETQYF. In DNA form, the CDR3 reads TGTGCCAGCAGTCGGAGCAACCAAGAGACCCAGTACTTC. V usage is TRBV7-9 and J usage is TRBJ2-5; D is undetermined. V was clipped by 6 bases and J by 0 bases, with 8 bases between them. Per germline, CDR1 SEHNR and CDR2 FQNEAQ (reference sequence). The CDR3 extends over 13 amino acids.

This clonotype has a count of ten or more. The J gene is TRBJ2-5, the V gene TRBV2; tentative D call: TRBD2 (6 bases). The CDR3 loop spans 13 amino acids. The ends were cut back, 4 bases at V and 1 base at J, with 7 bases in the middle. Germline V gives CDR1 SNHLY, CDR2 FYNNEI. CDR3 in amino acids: CASSGDFQETQYF. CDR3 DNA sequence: TGTGCCAGCAGTGGGGACTTCCAAGAGACCCAGTACTTC. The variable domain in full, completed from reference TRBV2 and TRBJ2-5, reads EPEVTQTPSHQVTQMGQEVILRCVPISNHLYFYWYRQILGQKVEFLVSFYNNEISEKSEIFDDQFSVERPDGSNFTLKIRSTKLEDSAMYFCASSGDFQETQYFGPGTRLLVL.

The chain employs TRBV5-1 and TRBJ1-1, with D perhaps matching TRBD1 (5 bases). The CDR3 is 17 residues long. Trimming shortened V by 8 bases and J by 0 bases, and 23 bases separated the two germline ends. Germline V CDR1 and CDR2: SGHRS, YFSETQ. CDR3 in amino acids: CASSPTGTGGVNTEAFF. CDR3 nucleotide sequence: TGCGCCAGTTCCCCAACTGGCACCGGGGGGGTGAACACTGAAGCTTTCTTT.

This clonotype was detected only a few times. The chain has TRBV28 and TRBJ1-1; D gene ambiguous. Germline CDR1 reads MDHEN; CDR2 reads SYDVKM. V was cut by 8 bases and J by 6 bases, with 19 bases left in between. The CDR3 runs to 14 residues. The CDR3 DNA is TGTGCCAGCGGATTCCTCCCGGCGGGCGCTGAAGCTTTCTTT. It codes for CASGFLPAGAEAFF.

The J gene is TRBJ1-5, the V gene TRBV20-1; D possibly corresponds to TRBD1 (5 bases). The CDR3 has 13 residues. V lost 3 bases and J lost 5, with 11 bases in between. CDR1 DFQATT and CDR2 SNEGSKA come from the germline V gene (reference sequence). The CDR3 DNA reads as TGCAGTGCTAGTCTAGCGGGGGATCAGCCCCAGCATTTT. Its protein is CSASLAGDQPQHF.

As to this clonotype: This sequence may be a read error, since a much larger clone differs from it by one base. CDR3 loop: CASSYSRTTYGQYF. CDR3 nucleotides: TGTGCCAGCAGTTACTCAAGGACCACATACGGGCAGTACTTC. The chain recombines TRBV6-6 with TRBJ2-7; no definite D call. Germline V gene sequence: CDR1 MNHNY, CDR2 SVGAGI (reference sequence). The CDR3 is made up of 14 amino acids.

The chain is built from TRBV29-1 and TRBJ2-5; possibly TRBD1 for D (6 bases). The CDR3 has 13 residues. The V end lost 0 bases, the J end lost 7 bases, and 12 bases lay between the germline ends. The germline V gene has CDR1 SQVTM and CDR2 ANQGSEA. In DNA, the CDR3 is TGCAGCGTTGAAGACAACTACAGGGCGACCCAGTACTTC. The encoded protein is CSVEDNYRATQYF.

As DNA, the CDR3 is TGTGCCACCAGCAGAGATGAGGTGTCTAATTCACCCCTCCACTTT. It specifies CATSRDEVSNSPLHF. The V and J genes are TRBV15 and TRBJ1-6; D remains unclear. CDR3 size: 15 residues. The germline V and J ends were trimmed by 0 bases and 6 bases, with 9 bases remaining between them. CDR1 is LNHNV, CDR2 YYDKDF, per germline (reference sequence).

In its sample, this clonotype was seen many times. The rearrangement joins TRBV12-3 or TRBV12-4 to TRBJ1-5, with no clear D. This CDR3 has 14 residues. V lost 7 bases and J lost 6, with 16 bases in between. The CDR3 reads CASTYGEGRQPQHF. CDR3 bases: TGTGCCAGCACCTACGGCGAGGGTCGTCAGCCCCAGCATTTT.

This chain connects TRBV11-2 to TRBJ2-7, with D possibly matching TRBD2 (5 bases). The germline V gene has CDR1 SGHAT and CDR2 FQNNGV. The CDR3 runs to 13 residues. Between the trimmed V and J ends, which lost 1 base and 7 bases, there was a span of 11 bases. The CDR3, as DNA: TGTGCCAGCAGCTTAGGCCTCACGGGAGAGCAGTACTTC. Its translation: CASSLGLTGEQYF. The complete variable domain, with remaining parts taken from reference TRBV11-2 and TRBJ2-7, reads EAGVAQSPRYKIIEKRQSVAFWCNPISGHATLYWYQQILGQGPKLLIQFQNNGVVDDSQLPKDRFSAERLKGVDSTLKIQPAKLEDSAVYLCASSLGLTGEQYFGPGTRLTVT.

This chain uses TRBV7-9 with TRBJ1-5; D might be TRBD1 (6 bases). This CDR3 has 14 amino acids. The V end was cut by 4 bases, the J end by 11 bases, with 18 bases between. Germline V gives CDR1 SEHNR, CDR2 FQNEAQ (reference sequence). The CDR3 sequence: CASSSVGGEETQHF. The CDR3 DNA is TGTGCCAGCAGCTCCGTGGGGGGCGAAGAGACCCAGCATTTT. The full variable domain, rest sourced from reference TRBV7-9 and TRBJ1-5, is DTGVSQNPRHKITKRGQNVTFRCDPISEHNRLYWYRQTLGQGPEFLTYFQNEAQLEKSRLLSDRFSAERPKGSFSTLEIQRTEQGDSAMYLCASSSVGGEETQHFGDGTRLSIL.

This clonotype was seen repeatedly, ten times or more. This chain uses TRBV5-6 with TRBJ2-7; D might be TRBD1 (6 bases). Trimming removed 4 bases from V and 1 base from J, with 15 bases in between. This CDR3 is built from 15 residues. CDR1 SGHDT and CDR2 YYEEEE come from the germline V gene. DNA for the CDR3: TGTGCCAGCAGCATTGGGGACACCCTGTCCTACGAGCAGTACTTC. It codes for CASSIGDTLSYEQYF.

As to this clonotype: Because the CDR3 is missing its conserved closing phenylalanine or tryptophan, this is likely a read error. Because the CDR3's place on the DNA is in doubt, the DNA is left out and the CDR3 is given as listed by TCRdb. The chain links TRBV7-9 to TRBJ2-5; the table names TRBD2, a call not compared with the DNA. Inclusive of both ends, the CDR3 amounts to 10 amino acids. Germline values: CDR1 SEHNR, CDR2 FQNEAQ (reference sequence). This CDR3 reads CASSSSSGYT.

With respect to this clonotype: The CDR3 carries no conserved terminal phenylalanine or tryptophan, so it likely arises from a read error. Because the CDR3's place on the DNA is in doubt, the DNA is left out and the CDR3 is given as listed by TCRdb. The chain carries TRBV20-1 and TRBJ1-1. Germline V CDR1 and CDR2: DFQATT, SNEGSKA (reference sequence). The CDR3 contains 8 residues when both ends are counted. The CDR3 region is CSARRLAG.

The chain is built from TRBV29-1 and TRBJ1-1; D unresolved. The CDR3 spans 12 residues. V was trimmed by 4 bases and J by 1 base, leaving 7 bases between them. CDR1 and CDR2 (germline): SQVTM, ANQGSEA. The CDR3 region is CSVASPNTEAFF. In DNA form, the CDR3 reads TGCAGCGTTGCCAGCCCGAACACTGAAGCTTTCTTT.

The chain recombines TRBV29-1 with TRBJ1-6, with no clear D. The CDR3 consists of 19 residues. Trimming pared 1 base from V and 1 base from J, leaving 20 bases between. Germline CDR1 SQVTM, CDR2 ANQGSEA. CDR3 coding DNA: TGCAGCGTTGAAGTCTACGGTGGTGGGAAGGGATCCTATAATTCACCCCTCCACTTT. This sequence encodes CSVEVYGGGKGSYNSPLHF.

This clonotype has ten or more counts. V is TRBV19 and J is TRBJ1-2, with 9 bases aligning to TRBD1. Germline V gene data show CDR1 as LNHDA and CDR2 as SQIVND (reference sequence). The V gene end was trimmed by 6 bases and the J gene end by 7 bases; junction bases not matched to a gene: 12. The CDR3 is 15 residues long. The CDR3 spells CASRDGTGQPGGYTF. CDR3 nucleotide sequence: TGTGCCAGTAGAGACGGGACAGGGCAGCCAGGTGGCTACACCTTC.

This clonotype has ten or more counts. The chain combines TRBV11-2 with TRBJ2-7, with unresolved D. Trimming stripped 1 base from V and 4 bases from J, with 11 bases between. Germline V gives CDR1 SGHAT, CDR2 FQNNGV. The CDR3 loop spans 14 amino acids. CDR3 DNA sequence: TGTGCCAGCAGCTTAGTGGGAACCCAATACGAGCAGTACTTC. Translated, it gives CASSLVGTQYEQYF.

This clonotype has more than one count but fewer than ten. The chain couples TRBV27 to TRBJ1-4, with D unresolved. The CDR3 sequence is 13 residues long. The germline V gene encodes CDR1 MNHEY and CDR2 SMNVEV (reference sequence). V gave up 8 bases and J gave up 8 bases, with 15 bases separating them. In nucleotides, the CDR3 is TGTGCCAGCGGAAGAGGGAACGGCGAAAAACTGTTTTTT. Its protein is CASGRGNGEKLFF.